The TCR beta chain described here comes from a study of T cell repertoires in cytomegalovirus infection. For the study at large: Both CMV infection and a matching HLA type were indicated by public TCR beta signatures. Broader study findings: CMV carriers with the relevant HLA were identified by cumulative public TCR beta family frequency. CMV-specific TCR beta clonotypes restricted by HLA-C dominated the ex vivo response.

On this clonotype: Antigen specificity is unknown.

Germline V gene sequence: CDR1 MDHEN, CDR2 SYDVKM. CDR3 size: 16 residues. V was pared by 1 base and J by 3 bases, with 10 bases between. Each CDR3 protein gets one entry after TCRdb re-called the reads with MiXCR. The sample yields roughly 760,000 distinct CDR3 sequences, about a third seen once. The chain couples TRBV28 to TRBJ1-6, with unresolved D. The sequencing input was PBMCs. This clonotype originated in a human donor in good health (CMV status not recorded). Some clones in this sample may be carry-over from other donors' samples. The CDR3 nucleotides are TGTGCCAGCAGTTTATCCGCTGTAATCTATAATTCACCCCTCCACTTT. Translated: CASSLSAVIYNSPLHF.